This T cell receptor (beta chain) was retrieved from a study of T cells in Graves' hyperthyroidism and ophthalmopathy. Researchers amplified the TCR beta CDR3 regions from RNA transcripts. The study used the HTBI primer set for a first-round RT-PCR of the TCR CDR3. TCRdb independently ran MiXCR on the multiplex PCR reads; one entry per CDR3 protein. Among hundreds of thousands of distinct CDR3 sequences listed, roughly 15% were seen once. Ophthalmopathy cases scored 3 or more on the Clinical Activity Score and 4 or more on NOSPECS grade, with duration below 3 months. Concerning this clonotype: Antigen: not known.

This CDR3 contains 15 residues. Germline assignment: CDR1 PRHDT and CDR2 FYEKMQ (reference sequence). Unmatched junction bases numbered 7, after V lost 5 bases and J lost 4 bases. Findings of the study overall: Also found in blood were most expanded thyroid clonotypes above 0.001.

The sample consisted of blood. This TCR was recovered from a man between 18 and 29 years old with Graves' ophthalmopathy. The J gene is TRBJ2-3, the V gene TRBV13; 9 nucleotides match TRBD2. CDR3 residues: CASSPRGTSPDTQYF. The CDR3 DNA reads as TGTGCCAGCAGCCCTAGGGGGACTAGCCCAGATACGCAGTATTTT.